This T cell receptor beta chain appears in the sequencing data of a study of identical twins. The CDR3 is made up of 12 amino acids. Trimming took off 3 bases at V and 6 bases at J, with 8 bases between the two ends. Germline CDR1 MNHEY, CDR2 SVGAGI. TCRdb reanalysed the 5' RACE reads using MiXCR and keeps one entry per CDR3 protein. The sample contains 450,000 or so distinct CDR3 sequences, 20% to 25% of which appear only once. This clonotype was seen a handful of times. This sample was also put to use in a study of T cells expressing NK-cell markers.

This chain connects TRBV6-5 to TRBJ1-2; the D gene is possibly TRBD1 (5 bases). The sample consisted of CD4+ T cells sorted from blood. This TCR was sampled from a woman aged 18 to 35 in good health. The chain's CDR3 is CASSYKGHGYTF. The CDR3 nucleotides read TGTGCCAGCAGTTATAAGGGACATGGCTACACCTTC.